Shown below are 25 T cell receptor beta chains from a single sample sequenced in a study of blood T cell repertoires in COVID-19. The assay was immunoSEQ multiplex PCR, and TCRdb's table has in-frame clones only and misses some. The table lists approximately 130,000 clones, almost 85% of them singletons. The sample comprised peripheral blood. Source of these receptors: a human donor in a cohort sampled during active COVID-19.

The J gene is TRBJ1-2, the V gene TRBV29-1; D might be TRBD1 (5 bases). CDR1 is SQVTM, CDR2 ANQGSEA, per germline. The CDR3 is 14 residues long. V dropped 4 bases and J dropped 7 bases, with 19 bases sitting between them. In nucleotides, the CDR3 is TGCAGCGTTGGCGGGACCTCAGGGATTTCTGGCTACACCTTC. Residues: CSVGGTSGISGYTF.

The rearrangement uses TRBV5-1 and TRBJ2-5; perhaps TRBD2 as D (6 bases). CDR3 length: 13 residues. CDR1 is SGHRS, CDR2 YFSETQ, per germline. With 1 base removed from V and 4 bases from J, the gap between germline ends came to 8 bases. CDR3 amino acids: CASSLRRGETQYF. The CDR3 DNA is TGCGCCAGCAGCTTGAGGAGGGGAGAGACCCAGTACTTC. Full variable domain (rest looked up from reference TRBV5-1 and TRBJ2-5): KAGVTQTPRYLIKTRGQQVTLSCSPISGHRSVSWYQQTPGQGLQFLFEYFSETQRNKGNFPGRFSGRQFSNSRSEMNVSTLELGDSALYLCASSLRRGETQYFGPGTRLLVL.

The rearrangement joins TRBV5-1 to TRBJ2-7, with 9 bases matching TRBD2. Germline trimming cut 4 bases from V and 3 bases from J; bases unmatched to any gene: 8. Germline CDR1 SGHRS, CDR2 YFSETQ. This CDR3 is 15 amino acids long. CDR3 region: CASSPGTSMFYEQYF. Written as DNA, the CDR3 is TGCGCCAGCAGCCCAGGGACTAGCATGTTCTACGAGCAGTACTTC.

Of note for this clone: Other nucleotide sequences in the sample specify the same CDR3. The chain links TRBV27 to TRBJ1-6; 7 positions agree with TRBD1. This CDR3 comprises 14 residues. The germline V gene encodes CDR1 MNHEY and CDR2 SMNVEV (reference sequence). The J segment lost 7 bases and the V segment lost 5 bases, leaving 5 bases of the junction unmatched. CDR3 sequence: CASSPGTANSPLHF. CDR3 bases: TGTGCCAGCAGTCCCGGGACAGCGAATTCACCCCTCCACTTT.

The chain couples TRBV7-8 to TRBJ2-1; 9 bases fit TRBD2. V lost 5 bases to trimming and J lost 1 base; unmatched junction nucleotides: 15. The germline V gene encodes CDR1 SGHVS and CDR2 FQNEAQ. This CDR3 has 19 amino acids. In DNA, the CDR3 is TGTGCCAGCAGCCAAGTGGGGTTAGCGGGGGCAGGATCCTACAATGAGCAGTTCTTC. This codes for CASSQVGLAGAGSYNEQFF.

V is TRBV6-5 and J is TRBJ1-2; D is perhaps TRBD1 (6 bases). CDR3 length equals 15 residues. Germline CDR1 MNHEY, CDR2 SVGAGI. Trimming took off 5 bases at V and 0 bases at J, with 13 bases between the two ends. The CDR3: CASSPRQATNYGYTF. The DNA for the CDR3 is TGTGCCAGCAGTCCCCGACAGGCTACTAACTATGGCTACACCTTC.

The chain's CDR3 is CAWSAERGLSGANVLTF. The CDR3 DNA is TGTGCCTGGAGTGCCGAGCGGGGACTCTCTGGGGCCAACGTCCTGACTTTC. This chain uses TRBV30 with TRBJ2-6; 7 bases align to TRBD2. Trimming took 1 base from V and 0 from J; bases not matched to a gene: 6. The CDR3 is 17 amino acids. From germline, CDR1 is GTSNPN and CDR2 SVGIG (reference sequence).

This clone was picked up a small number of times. The CDR3 is CASSLGPSGTLNEQFF. CDR3 in DNA: TGCGCCAGCAGCTTGGGGCCTAGCGGTACCTTGAATGAGCAGTTCTTC. The rearrangement joins TRBV5-1 to TRBJ2-1; TRBD2 agrees at 7 bases. This CDR3 contains 16 residues. Germline CDR1 reads SGHRS; CDR2 reads YFSETQ. V shed 0 bases, J shed 7 bases, and the junction held 10 bases outside the gene matches.

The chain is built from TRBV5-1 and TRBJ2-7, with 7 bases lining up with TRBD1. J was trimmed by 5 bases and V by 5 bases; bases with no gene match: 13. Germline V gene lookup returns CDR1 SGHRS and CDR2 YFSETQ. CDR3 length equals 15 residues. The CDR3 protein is CASSFAEQGTHEQYF. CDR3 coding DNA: TGCGCCAGCAGTTTTGCCGAACAGGGGACCCACGAGCAGTACTTC.

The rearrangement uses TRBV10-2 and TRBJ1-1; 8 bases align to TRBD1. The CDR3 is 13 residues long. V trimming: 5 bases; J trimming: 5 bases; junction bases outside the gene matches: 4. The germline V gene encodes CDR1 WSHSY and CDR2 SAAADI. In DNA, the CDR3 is TGCGCCAGCAGTACCACAGGGGGGACTGAAGCTTTCTTT. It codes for CASSTTGGTEAFF.

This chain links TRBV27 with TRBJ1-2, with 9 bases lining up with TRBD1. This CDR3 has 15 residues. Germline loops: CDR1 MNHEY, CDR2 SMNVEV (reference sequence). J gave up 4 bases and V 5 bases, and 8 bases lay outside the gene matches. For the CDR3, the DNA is TGTGCCAGCAGTACATTCGACAGGGGGACCTATGGCTACACCTTC. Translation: CASSTFDRGTYGYTF.

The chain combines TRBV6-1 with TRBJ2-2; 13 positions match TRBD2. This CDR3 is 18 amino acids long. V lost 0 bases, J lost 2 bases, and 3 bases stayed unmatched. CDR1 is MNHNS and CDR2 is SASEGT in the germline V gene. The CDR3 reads CASSEAGLAGSNTGELFF. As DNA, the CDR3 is TGTGCCAGCAGTGAAGCGGGACTAGCGGGGAGCAACACCGGGGAGCTGTTTTTT.

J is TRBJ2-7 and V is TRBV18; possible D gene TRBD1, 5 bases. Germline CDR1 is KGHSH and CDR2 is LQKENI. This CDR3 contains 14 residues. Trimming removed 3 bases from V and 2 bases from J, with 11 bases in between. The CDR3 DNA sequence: TGTGCCAGCTCACCCGACAGACCCCCCTACGAGCAGTACTTC. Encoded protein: CASSPDRPPYEQYF.

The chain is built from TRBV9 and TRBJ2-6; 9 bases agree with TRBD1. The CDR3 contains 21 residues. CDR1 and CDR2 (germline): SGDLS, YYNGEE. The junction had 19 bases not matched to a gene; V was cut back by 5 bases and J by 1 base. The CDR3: CASSPARDRALEWSGANVLTF. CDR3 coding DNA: TGTGCCAGCAGTCCTGCCCGGGACAGGGCTCTCGAGTGGTCTGGGGCCAACGTCCTGACTTTC.

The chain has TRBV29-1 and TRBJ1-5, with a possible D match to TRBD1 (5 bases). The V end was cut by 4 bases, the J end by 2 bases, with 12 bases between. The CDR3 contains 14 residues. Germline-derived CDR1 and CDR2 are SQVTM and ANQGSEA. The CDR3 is CSVGEGMGNQPQHF. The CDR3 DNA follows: TGCAGCGTTGGGGAGGGGATGGGCAATCAGCCCCAGCATTTT. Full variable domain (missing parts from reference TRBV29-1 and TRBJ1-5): SAVISQKPSRDICQRGTSLTIQCQVDSQVTMMFWYRQQPGQSLTLIATANQGSEATYESGFVIDKFPISRPNLTFSTLTVSNMSPEDSSIYLCSVGEGMGNQPQHFGDGTRLSIL.

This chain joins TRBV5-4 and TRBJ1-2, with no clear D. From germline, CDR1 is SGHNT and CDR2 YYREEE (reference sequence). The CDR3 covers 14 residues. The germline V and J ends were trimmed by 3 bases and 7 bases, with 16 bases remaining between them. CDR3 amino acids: CASSSSAQSFGYTF. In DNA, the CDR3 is TGTGCCAGCAGCTCTTCGGCACAGAGTTTTGGCTACACCTTC.

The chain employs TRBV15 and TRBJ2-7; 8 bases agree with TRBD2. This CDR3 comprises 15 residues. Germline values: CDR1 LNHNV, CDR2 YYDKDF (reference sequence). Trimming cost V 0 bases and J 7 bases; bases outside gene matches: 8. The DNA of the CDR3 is TGTGCCACCAGCAGAGATCGAATAGCGGGGAGAGAGCAGTACTTC. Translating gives CATSRDRIAGREQYF.

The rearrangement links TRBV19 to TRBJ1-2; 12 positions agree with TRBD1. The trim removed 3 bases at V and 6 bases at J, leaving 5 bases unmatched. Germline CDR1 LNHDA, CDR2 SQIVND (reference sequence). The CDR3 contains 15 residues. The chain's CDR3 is CASSIRDRGRDGYTF. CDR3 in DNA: TGTGCCAGTAGTATCCGGGACAGGGGGCGCGATGGCTACACCTTC.

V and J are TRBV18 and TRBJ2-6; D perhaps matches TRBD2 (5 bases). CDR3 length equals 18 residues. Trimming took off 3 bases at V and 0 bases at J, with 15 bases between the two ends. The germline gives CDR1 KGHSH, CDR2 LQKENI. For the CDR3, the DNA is TGTGCCAGCTCACCTCAACCCGGAGGTGGCTCTGGGGCCAACGTCCTGACTTTC. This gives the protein CASSPQPGGGSGANVLTF.

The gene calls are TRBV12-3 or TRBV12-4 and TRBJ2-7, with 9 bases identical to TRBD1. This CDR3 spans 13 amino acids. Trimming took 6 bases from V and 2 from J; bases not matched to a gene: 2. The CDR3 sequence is CASSRDRAYEQYF. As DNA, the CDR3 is TGTGCCAGCAGCCGGGACAGGGCCTACGAGCAGTACTTC.

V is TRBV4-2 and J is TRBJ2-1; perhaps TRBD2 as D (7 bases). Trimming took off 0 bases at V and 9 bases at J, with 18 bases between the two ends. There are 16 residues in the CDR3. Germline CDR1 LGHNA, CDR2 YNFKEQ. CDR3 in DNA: TGTGCCAGCAGCCAAGATGGAGGGGGGGCTTCGGGTGAGCAGTTCTTC. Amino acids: CASSQDGGGASGEQFF.

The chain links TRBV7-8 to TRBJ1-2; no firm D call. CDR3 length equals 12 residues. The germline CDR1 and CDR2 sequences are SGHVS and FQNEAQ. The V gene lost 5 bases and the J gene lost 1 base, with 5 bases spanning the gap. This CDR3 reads CASSPNNYGYTF. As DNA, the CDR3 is TGTGCCAGCAGCCCTAATAACTATGGCTACACCTTC.

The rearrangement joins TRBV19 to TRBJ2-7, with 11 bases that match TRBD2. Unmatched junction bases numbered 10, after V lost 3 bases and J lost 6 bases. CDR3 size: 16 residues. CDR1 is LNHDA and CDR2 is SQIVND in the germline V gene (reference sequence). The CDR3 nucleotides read TGTGCCAGTAGTATGCGGCTAGCGGGGGGAACAGTCGAGCAGTACTTC. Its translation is CASSMRLAGGTVEQYF.

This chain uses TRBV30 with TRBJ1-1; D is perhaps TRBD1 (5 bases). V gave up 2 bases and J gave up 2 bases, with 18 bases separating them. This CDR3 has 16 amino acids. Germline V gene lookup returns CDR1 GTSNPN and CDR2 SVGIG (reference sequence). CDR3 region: CAWSPPPPRANTEAFF. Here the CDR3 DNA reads TGTGCCTGGAGTCCGCCCCCTCCCAGGGCCAACACTGAAGCTTTCTTT.

CDR3 nucleotides: TGTGCCAGCAGCTTAAGTTCGAGGGGGATAGGCACAGATACGCAGTATTTT. Translation gives CASSLSSRGIGTDTQYF. J is TRBJ2-3 and V is TRBV7-3; TRBD1 is a possible D gene (6 bases). Germline-derived CDR1 and CDR2 are SGHTA and FQGTGA. The ends were cut back, 1 base at V and 1 base at J, with 15 bases in the middle. The CDR3 length is 17 residues. Combining the CDR3 with reference TRBV7-3 and TRBJ2-3 gives the whole variable domain GAGVSQTPSNKVTEKGKYVELRCDPISGHTALYWYRQSLGQGPEFLIYFQGTGAADDSGLPNDRFFAVRPEGSVSTLKIQRTERGDSAVYLCASSLSSRGIGTDTQYFGPGTRLTVL.